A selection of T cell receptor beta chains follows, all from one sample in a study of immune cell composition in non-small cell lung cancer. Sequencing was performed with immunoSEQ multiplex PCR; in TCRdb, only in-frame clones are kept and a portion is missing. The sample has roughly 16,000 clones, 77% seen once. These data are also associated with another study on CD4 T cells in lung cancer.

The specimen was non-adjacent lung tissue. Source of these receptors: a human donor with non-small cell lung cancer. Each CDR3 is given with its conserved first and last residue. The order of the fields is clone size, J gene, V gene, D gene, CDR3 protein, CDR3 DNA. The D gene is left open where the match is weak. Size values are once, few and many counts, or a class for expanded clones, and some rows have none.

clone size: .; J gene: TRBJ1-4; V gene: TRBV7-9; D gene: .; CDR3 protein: CATTNGALGEKLFF; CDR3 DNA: TGTGCCACAACCAACGGGGCTCTCGGAGAAAAACTGTTTTTT
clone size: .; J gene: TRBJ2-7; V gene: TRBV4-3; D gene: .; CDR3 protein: CASSRDRSYEQYF; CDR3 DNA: TGCGCCAGCAGCCGAGACAGATCCTACGAGCAGTACTTC
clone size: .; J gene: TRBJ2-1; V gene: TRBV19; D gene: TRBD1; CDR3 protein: CASSTSGQNSYNEQFF; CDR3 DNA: TGTGCCAGTAGTACCTCGGGACAGAATTCCTACAATGAGCAGTTCTTC
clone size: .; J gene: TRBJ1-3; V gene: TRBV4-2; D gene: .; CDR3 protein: CASSSSAFYSGNTIYF; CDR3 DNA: TGTGCCAGCAGCTCAAGTGCCTTTTACTCTGGAAACACCATATATTTT
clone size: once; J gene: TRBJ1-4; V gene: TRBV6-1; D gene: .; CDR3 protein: CASSQSEGRDEKLFF; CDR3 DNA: TGTGCCAGCAGCCAATCGGAGGGGAGGGATGAAAAACTGTTTTTT
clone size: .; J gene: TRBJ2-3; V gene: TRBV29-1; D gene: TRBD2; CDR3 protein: CSVEGTSDSTDTQYF; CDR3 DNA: TGCAGCGTTGAGGGGACTAGTGATAGCACAGATACGCAGTATTTT
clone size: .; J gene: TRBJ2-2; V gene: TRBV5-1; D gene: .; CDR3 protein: CASAKDAWTGELFF; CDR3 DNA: TGCGCCAGCGCAAAGGACGCGTGGACCGGGGAGCTGTTTTTT
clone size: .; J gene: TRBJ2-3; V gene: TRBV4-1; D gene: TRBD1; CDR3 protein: CASSKDRGTDTQYF; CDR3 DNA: TGCGCCAGCAGCAAGGACAGGGGCACAGATACGCAGTATTTT
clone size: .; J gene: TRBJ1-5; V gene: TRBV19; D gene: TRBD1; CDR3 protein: CASSDPDRGFHQPQHF; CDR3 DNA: TGTGCCAGTAGTGATCCGGACAGGGGATTTCATCAGCCCCAGCATTTT
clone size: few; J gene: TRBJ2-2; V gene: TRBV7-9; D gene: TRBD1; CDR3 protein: CASSLDAGTALTGELFF; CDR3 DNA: TGTGCCAGCAGCTTAGACGCCGGGACAGCGCTCACCGGGGAGCTGTTTTTT
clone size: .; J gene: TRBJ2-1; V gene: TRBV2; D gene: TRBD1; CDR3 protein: CAIGGEGFDEQFF; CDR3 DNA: TGTGCCATAGGGGGCGAGGGTTTCGATGAGCAGTTCTTC
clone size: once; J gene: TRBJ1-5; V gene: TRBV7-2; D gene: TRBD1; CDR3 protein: CASSYTGGTNQPQHF; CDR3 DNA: TGTGCCAGCAGCTATACAGGGGGAACAAATCAGCCCCAGCATTTT
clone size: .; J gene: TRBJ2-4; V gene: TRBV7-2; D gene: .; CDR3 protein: CASSLASGVSVQYF; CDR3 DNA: TGTGCCAGCAGCTTAGCCTCAGGGGTATCGGTTCAGTACTTC
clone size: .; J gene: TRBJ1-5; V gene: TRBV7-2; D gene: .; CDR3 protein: CASSSQDQPQHF; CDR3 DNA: TGTGCCAGCAGCTCACAGGATCAGCCCCAGCATTTT
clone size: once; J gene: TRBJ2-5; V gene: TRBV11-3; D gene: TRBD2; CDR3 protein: CASSDGGGSETQYF; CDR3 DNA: TGTGCCAGCAGCGACGGGGGGGGGTCAGAGACCCAGTACTTC
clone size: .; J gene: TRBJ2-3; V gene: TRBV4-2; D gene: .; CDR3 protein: CASSQDLEDTQYF; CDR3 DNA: TGTGCCAGCAGCCAAGATTTGGAGGATACGCAGTATTTT
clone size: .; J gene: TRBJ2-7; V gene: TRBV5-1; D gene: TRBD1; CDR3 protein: CASTTGAPGLEQYF; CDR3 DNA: TGTGCCAGCACCACAGGGGCCCCTGGGCTCGAGCAGTACTTC
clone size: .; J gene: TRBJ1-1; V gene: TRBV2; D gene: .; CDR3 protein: CASFWGVNTEAFF; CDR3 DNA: TGTGCCAGCTTTTGGGGCGTGAACACTGAAGCTTTCTTT
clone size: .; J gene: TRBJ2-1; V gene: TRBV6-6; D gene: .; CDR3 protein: CASSYSMQGLGNEQFF; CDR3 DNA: TGTGCCAGCAGTTACTCGATGCAGGGACTCGGCAATGAGCAGTTCTTC
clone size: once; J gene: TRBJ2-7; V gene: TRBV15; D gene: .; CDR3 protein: CATSRLPEGSDYEQYF; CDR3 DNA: TGTGCCACCAGCAGACTCCCGGAGGGCTCGGACTACGAGCAGTACTTC
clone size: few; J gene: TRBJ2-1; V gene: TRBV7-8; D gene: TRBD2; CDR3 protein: CASGTSGGSYNEQFF; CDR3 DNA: TGTGCCAGCGGAACTAGCGGGGGCTCATACAATGAGCAGTTCTTC
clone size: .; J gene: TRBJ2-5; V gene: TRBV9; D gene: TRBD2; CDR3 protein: CASSVDLTSGGGETQYF; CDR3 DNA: TGTGCCAGCAGCGTAGATCTAACTAGCGGGGGGGGAGAGACCCAGTACTTC
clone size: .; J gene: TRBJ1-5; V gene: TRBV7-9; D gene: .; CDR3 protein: CASSPGTGRNQPQHF; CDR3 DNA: TGTGCCAGCAGCCCCGGGACGGGCCGCAATCAGCCCCAGCATTTT
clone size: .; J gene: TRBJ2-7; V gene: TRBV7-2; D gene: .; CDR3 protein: CASSLDPIREQYF; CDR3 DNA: TGTGCCAGCAGCTTAGATCCCATTCGCGAGCAGTACTTC
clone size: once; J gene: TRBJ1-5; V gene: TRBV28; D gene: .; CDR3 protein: CASSTSAGEHSNQPQHF; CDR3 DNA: TGTGCCAGCAGTACATCCGCAGGGGAACATAGCAATCAGCCCCAGCATTTT
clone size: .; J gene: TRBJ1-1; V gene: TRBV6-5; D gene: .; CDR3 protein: CASSYGQANTEAFF; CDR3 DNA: TGTGCCAGCAGTTACGGGCAGGCGAACACTGAAGCTTTCTTT
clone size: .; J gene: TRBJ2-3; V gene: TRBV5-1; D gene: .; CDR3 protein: CASSLDGTDTQYF; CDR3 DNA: TGCGCCAGCAGCTTGGATGGAACAGATACGCAGTATTTT
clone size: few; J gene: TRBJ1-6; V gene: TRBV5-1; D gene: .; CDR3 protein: CASSLGVNNSPLHF; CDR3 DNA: TGCGCCAGCAGCTTGGGAGTAAATAATTCACCCCTCCACTTT
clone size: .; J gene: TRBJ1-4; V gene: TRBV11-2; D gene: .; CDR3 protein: CASSLYRGNNEKLFF; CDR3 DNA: TGTGCCAGCAGCTTATATCGGGGGAACAATGAAAAACTGTTTTTT
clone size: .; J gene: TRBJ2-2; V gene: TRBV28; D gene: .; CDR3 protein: CASSAFEGAGTGELFF; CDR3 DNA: TGTGCCAGCAGCGCGTTTGAGGGGGCGGGGACCGGGGAGCTGTTTTTT
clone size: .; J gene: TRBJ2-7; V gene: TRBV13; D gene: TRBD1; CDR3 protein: CASRGQANSYEQYF; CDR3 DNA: TGTGCCAGCAGGGGACAGGCGAACTCCTACGAGCAGTACTTC
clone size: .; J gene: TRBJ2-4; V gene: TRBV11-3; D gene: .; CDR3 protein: CASSAREAKNIQYF; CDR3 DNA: TGTGCCAGCAGCGCACGGGAAGCCAAAAACATTCAGTACTTC
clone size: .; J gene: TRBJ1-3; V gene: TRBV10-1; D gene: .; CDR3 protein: CASTDALGNGNTIYF; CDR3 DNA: TGCGCCAGCACCGATGCCCTCGGGAACGGAAACACCATATATTTT
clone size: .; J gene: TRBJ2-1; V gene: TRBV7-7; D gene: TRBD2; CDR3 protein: CASSFSGGASYNEQFF; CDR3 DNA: TGTGCTAGCAGCTTTAGCGGGGGGGCGTCCTACAATGAGCAGTTCTTC
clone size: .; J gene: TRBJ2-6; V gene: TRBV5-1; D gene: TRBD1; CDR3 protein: CASSLGPTGPGANVLTF; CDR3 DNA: TGCGCCAGCAGCTTGGGACCGACAGGGCCTGGGGCCAACGTCCTGACTTTC
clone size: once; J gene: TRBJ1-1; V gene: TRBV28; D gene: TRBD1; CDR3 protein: CASSLGQGRSTEAFF; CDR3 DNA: TGTGCCAGCAGTCTCGGACAGGGTAGGAGCACTGAAGCTTTCTTT
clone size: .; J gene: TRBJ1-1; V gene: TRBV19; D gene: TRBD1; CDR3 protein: CASTDRGNTEAFF; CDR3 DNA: TGTGCCAGTACTGACAGGGGGAACACTGAAGCTTTCTTT